The 14 T cell receptor beta chains listed next were all sequenced from one sample in a study of T-cell memory formation after mild COVID-19. TCRdb re-called the 5' RACE reads with MiXCR, one entry per CDR3 protein. The sample lists 85,000 to 130,000 distinct CDR3 sequences, about 18% occurring once. Material for sequencing was PBMCs or a T cell subset sorted from them (not recorded which). The receptor source for this set is an adult woman who had mild COVID-19 (a few samples of this study predate the infection). Cell type and time point are not known.

This clonotype was found a few times. V gene TRBV25-1 combines with J gene TRBJ2-7; D tentatively reads TRBD1 or TRBD2 (6 bases each). Germline lookup yields CDR1 MGHDK and CDR2 SYGVNS. CDR3 length equals 14 residues. Trimming removed 4 bases from V and 2 bases from J, with 12 bases in between. The DNA for the CDR3 is TGTGCCAGCAGTGGAGTGGGGGGCGCCTACGAGCAGTACTTC. Translated: CASSGVGGAYEQYF.

V usage is TRBV6-6 and J usage is TRBJ1-1; D is unresolved. The germline V gene has CDR1 MNHNY and CDR2 SVGAGI (reference sequence). This CDR3 spans 14 amino acids. Between the trimmed V and J ends, which lost 6 bases and 1 base, there was a span of 12 bases. This CDR3 reads CASRPGGGNTEAFF. Written as DNA, the CDR3 is TGTGCCAGCAGGCCCGGCGGAGGGAACACTGAAGCTTTCTTT.

This clonotype was detected only a few times. The V and J genes are TRBV4-1 and TRBJ1-1; D is undetermined. Germline-derived CDR1 and CDR2 are MGHRA and YSYEKL. Trimming removed 0 bases at V and 1 base at J, with 9 bases between. This CDR3 has 15 amino acids. The chain's CDR3 is CASSQDEGPNTEAFF. In DNA form, the CDR3 reads TGCGCCAGCAGCCAAGATGAGGGCCCGAACACTGAAGCTTTCTTT.

This chain connects TRBV5-1 to TRBJ1-1, with TRBD1 matching over 7 bases. This CDR3 has 15 residues. J gave up 1 base and V 1 base, and 4 bases lay outside the gene matches. Per germline, CDR1 SGHRS and CDR2 YFSETQ. DNA for the CDR3: TGCGCCAGCAGCTTGTGGGGACAGCCGAACACTGAAGCTTTCTTT. This codes for CASSLWGQPNTEAFF.

This clonotype was detected a few times. The chain carries TRBV7-9 and TRBJ2-7; 9 bases line up with TRBD1. The CDR3 covers 15 residues. With V trimmed by 6 bases and J by 5 bases, 11 bases remained unmatched. The germline gives CDR1 SEHNR, CDR2 FQNEAQ (reference sequence). The CDR3 region has the DNA TGTGCCAGCAGACATAAACAGGGGGCGTTCAACGAGCAGTACTTC. It is translated as CASRHKQGAFNEQYF.

This sequence joins TRBV7-6 and TRBJ1-1; D unclear. V was cut by 2 bases and J by 3 bases, with 10 bases left in between. The germline V gene encodes CDR1 SGHVS and CDR2 FNYEAQ. This CDR3 has 14 amino acids. The CDR3 spells CASSLKGGDTEAFF. CDR3 sequence (DNA): TGTGCCAGCAGCTTAAAGGGTGGGGACACTGAAGCTTTCTTT.

This clonotype was counted a few times. The gene calls are TRBV15 and TRBJ2-7, with 13 bases that match TRBD2. Germline CDR1 and CDR2: LNHNV and YYDKDF (reference sequence). Trimming cost V 8 bases and J 2 bases; bases outside gene matches: 6. The CDR3 is 15 residues long. CDR3 DNA: TGTGCCACCCTGACCGGGACTAGCGGGACCTACGAGCAGTACTTC. It encodes CATLTGTSGTYEQYF.

This clonotype was seen a handful of times. The chain uses TRBV6-1 and TRBJ1-1, with a possible D match to TRBD1 (6 bases). This CDR3 comprises 15 residues. V was clipped by 10 bases and J by 1 base, with 19 bases between them. In germline, CDR1 is MNHNS, CDR2 SASEGT. The CDR3 loop is CATPGTGGKNTEAFF. CDR3 nucleotide sequence: TGTGCCACCCCGGGGACGGGGGGCAAGAACACTGAAGCTTTCTTT.

This clonotype was seen a few times. CDR3 sequence: CASSYSPRGLAVSTDTQYF. As DNA, the CDR3 is TGTGCCAGCAGTTACTCTCCTCGCGGACTAGCGGTTAGCACAGATACGCAGTATTTT. This chain links TRBV6-6 with TRBJ2-3, with 10 bases lining up with TRBD2. CDR1 is MNHNY, CDR2 SVGAGI, per germline (reference sequence). The CDR3 has 19 residues. V was pared by 0 bases and J by 0 bases, with 9 bases of the junction left unmatched.

CDR3 sequence: CASSTYPPDNEQFF. The CDR3 DNA is TGTGCCAGCAGTACGTATCCCCCGGACAATGAGCAGTTCTTC. The chain links TRBV27 to TRBJ2-1; no definite D call. Germline lookup yields CDR1 MNHEY and CDR2 SMNVEV (reference sequence). V gave up 5 bases and J gave up 5 bases, with 13 bases separating them. CDR3 length equals 14 residues.

J is TRBJ2-3 and V is TRBV7-9, with 8 bases fitting TRBD1. This CDR3 comprises 15 residues. CDR1 and CDR2 (germline): SEHNR, FQNEAQ (reference sequence). J lost 3 bases, V lost 3 bases, and 5 bases had no gene match. CDR3 region: CASSFSTGETDTQYF. The DNA for the CDR3 is TGTGCCAGCAGCTTTTCGACAGGGGAGACAGATACGCAGTATTTT.

This clonotype was counted a single time. J is TRBJ2-7 and V is TRBV7-8; 12 bases are shared with TRBD1. With 5 bases clipped from V and 6 bases from J, the junction kept 11 bases outside the gene matches. The CDR3 loop spans 16 amino acids. Germline CDR1 reads SGHVS; CDR2 reads FQNEAQ. As DNA, the CDR3 is TGTGCCAGCAGCCCTCCGGGACAGGGGGCGGGGCTCGAGCAGTACTTC. It specifies CASSPPGQGAGLEQYF. Full variable domain (outside the CDR3, taken from reference TRBV7-8 and TRBJ2-7): GAGVSQSPRYKVAKRGQDVALRCDPISGHVSLFWYQQALGQGPEFLTYFQNEAQLDKSGLPSDRFFAERPEGSVSTLKIQRTQQEDSAVYLCASSPPGQGAGLEQYFGPGTRLTVT.

Only a few counts were recorded for this clonotype. This chain joins TRBV25-1 and TRBJ2-7; D is possibly TRBD1 (5 bases). CDR1 is MGHDK and CDR2 is SYGVNS in the germline V gene. The CDR3 totals 13 residues. V was trimmed by 2 bases and J by 3 bases, leaving 8 bases between them. The CDR3 region is CASSEHRFYEQYF. The CDR3 nucleotides read TGTGCCAGCAGTGAACACAGGTTCTACGAGCAGTACTTC.

This clonotype was picked up a small number of times. The rearrangement joins TRBV30 to TRBJ2-7, with 14 nucleotides matching TRBD2. Germline loops: CDR1 GTSNPN, CDR2 SVGIG (reference sequence). The J segment lost 0 bases and the V segment lost 0 bases, leaving 16 bases of the junction unmatched. The CDR3 covers 21 residues. The CDR3 sequence is CAWSVRPPGLAGVGGSYEQYF. In DNA, the CDR3 is TGTGCCTGGAGTGTAAGGCCCCCGGGACTAGCGGGAGTTGGCGGCTCCTACGAGCAGTACTTC.